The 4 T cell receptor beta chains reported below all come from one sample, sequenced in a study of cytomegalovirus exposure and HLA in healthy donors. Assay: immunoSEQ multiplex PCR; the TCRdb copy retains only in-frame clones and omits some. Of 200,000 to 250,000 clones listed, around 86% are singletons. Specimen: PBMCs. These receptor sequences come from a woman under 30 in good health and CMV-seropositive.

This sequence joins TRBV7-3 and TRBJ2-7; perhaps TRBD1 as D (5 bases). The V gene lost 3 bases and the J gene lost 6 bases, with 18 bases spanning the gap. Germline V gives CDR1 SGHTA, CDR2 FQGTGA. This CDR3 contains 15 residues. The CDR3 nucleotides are TGTGCCAGCAGCTTGCTAGGGCAGGGTTTCTCCGAGCAGTACTTC. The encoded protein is CASSLLGQGFSEQYF.

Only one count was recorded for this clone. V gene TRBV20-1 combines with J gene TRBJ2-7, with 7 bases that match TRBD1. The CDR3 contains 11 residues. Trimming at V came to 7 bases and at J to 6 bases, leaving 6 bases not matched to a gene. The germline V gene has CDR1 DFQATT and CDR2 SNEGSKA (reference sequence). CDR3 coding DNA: TGCAGTGTAGGGGGCGGAAGCGAGCAGTACTTC. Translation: CSVGGGSEQYF.

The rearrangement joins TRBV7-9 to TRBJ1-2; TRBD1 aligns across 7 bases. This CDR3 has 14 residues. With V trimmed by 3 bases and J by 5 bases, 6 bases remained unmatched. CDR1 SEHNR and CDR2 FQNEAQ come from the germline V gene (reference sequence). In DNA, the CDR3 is TGTGCCAGCAGCTTTCCGGGACAGTCATATGGCTACACCTTC. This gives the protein CASSFPGQSYGYTF.

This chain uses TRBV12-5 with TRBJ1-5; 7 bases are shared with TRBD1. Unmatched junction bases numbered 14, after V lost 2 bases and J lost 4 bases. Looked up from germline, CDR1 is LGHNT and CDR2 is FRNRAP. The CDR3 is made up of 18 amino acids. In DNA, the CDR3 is TGTGCTAGTGGTTTGACGACGACAGGGACGTTTGGTAATCAGCCCCAGCATTTT. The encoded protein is CASGLTTTGTFGNQPQHF.